The 11 T cell receptor beta chains presented below share a single source sample, sequenced in a study of human T cells and chemical hapten exposure. TCRdb analysed the RACE reads with MiXCR anew, one entry per CDR3 protein. Of tens of thousands of distinct CDR3 sequences listed, 10% to 13% are singletons. The time point is: pre-sensitization, week 0. Documented treatment: therapeutic diphenylcyclopropenone sensitization with weekly scalp DPC. This sample comprised whole blood, obtained in connection with sensitization to the hapten diphenylcyclopropenone (DPC). The source is a man aged 30 to 45 with alopecia areata. Some clones in this sample may be carry-over from other donors' samples.

V usage is TRBV7-6 and J usage is TRBJ1-4; 9 bases agree with TRBD1. V lost 4 bases, J lost 5 bases, and 5 bases stayed unmatched. CDR1 is SGHVS, CDR2 FNYEAQ, per germline. This CDR3 comprises 15 residues. CDR3 DNA: TGTGCCAGCAGCTCCCTAGGGACAGGGAATGAAAAACTGTTTTTT. Translated: CASSSLGTGNEKLFF.

This clonotype was seen a few times. This chain joins TRBV2 and TRBJ2-5, with 9 positions matching TRBD1. The CDR3 runs 14 residues. Germline lookup yields CDR1 SNHLY and CDR2 FYNNEI. Unmatched junction bases numbered 6, after V lost 5 bases and J lost 5 bases. The DNA of the CDR3 is TGTGCCAGCAGTTCCGGGACAGGGAGCGAGACCCAGTACTTC. Its translation: CASSSGTGSETQYF.

In this sample, this clonotype turned up a few times. The chain couples TRBV29-1 to TRBJ2-5, with 9 bases that match TRBD2. This CDR3 is built from 13 residues. V was pared by 8 bases and J by 3 bases, with 7 bases of the junction left unmatched. Germline V gene lookup returns CDR1 SQVTM and CDR2 ANQGSEA. The CDR3 DNA reads as TGCAGCTCCGCGGGGGGGCGTAAAGAGACCCAGTACTTC. It yields the protein CSSAGGRKETQYF.

The chain couples TRBV6-1 to TRBJ1-4, with no clear D. V was clipped by 1 base and J by 6 bases, with 15 bases between them. This CDR3 has 16 residues. Germline V gene sequence: CDR1 MNHNS, CDR2 SASEGT. The CDR3 region has the DNA TGTGCCAGCAGTGAAGGCAGCAAACACTGGGATGAAAAACTGTTTTTT. Its translation: CASSEGSKHWDEKLFF.

This clonotype was detected ten times or more. V is TRBV3-1 and J is TRBJ1-5; D possibly corresponds to TRBD1 (5 bases). This CDR3 is built from 15 residues. V was pared by 4 bases and J by 0 bases, with 10 bases between. Per the germline V gene, CDR1 is LGHDT and CDR2 is YNNKEL (reference sequence). The CDR3 protein is CASSPGTSSNQPQHF. The CDR3 DNA follows: TGTGCCAGCAGCCCAGGGACGTCTAGCAATCAGCCCCAGCATTTT.

This clonotype has a handful of counts. The chain couples TRBV6-1 to TRBJ2-5; 8 bases match TRBD1. V shed 5 bases and J 1 base; nucleotides not matched to a gene: 9. CDR3 length: 16 residues. The germline V gene has CDR1 MNHNS and CDR2 SASEGT. The DNA of the CDR3 is TGTGCCAGCAGTAAGGACAGGGAAGATGGCCAAGAGACCCAGTACTTC. Translated, it gives CASSKDREDGQETQYF.

This clonotype was observed many times. The chain employs TRBV3-1 and TRBJ1-2; a weak D match, TRBD1 (6 bases). The germline CDR1 and CDR2 sequences are LGHDT and YNNKEL (reference sequence). The CDR3 consists of 14 residues. V was cut by 1 base and J by 5 bases, with 11 bases left in between. The CDR3 region has the DNA TGTGCCAGCAGCCAAGTACTGGACAGTTATGGCTACACCTTC. This gives the protein CASSQVLDSYGYTF. The full variable domain, its missing parts supplied by reference TRBV3-1 and TRBJ1-2, is DTAVSQTPKYLVTQMGNDKSIKCEQNLGHDTMYWYKQDSKKFLKIMFSYNNKELIINETVPNRFSPKSPDKAHLNLHINSLELGDSAVYFCASSQVLDSYGYTFGSGTRLTVV.

This clonotype was counted many times. J is TRBJ2-1 and V is TRBV12-3 or TRBV12-4; 12 bases match TRBD2. The V gene end was trimmed by 3 bases and the J gene end by 6 bases; junction bases not matched to a gene: 6. The CDR3 runs to 16 residues. The CDR3 loop is CASSFSTSGRFNEQFF. CDR3 bases: TGTGCCAGCAGTTTCTCGACTAGCGGGAGATTCAATGAGCAGTTCTTC.

The rearrangement joins TRBV19 to TRBJ2-1; the match to TRBD2 covers 8 bases. The CDR3 spans 15 residues. After removal of 6 bases from V and 0 bases from J, the junction contained 4 bases not matched to a gene. Germline V gives CDR1 LNHDA, CDR2 SQIVND (reference sequence). For the CDR3, the DNA is TGTGCCAGTAGCCGCGGGGGGAGCTCCTACAATGAGCAGTTCTTC. Its protein product is CASSRGGSSYNEQFF.

The chain links TRBV5-1 to TRBJ2-3, with 12 nucleotides matching TRBD2. V dropped 0 bases and J dropped 2; count of bases not matched to a gene: 10. The CDR3 covers 19 residues. Germline assignment: CDR1 SGHRS and CDR2 YFSETQ. CDR3 sequence (DNA): TGCGCCAGCAGCTTGGGTCTAGCGGGAGGGCGTCGCTCCACAGATACGCAGTATTTT. Its protein is CASSLGLAGGRRSTDTQYF.

This clonotype was seen repeatedly, ten times or more. This chain links TRBV12-3 or TRBV12-4 with TRBJ2-7, with D perhaps TRBD1 (6 bases). The CDR3 totals 13 residues. Trimming cost V 6 bases and J 6 bases, with 15 bases left between them. The CDR3 reads CASREMLGGEQYF. CDR3 bases: TGTGCCAGCAGGGAGATGTTAGGGGGCGAGCAGTACTTC.